The clone carrying this TCR beta chain was detected ten times or more. What it recognizes is unknown. Trimming took off 4 bases at V and 2 bases at J, with 7 bases between the two ends. There are 13 residues in the CDR3. Germline V lookup: CDR1 MNHNS, CDR2 SASEGT. RNA transcripts provided the source from which TCR beta CDR3 regions were amplified. When the TCR CDR3 underwent first-round RT-PCR, the HTBI primer set was used. In TCRdb, the multiplex PCR reads were re-called with MiXCR into one record per CDR3 protein. Altogether a few hundred thousand distinct CDR3 sequences are present, roughly an eighth being singletons, with the ten largest covering 34%. This entry comes from a study of T cells in Graves' hyperthyroidism and ophthalmopathy. Study-wide results and limits: Model predictions of ophthalmopathy came a median roughly 6.4 months before onset.

The clonotype comes from a woman aged 35 to 49 with Graves' ophthalmopathy. The chain carries TRBV6-1 and TRBJ2-3, with D uncertain. Specimen: blood. The CDR3: CASSGRPTDTQYF. The CDR3 DNA sequence: TGTGCCAGCAGTGGACGTCCCACAGATACGCAGTATTTT.